A single T cell receptor (beta chain) is shown here with its context. Its antigen is undetermined. TEMRA cells were enriched by FACS, while CD8+ and CD4+ T cells were obtained through a negative isolation that was performed magnetically. This sample is drawn from a study of CD8 T cells in Susac syndrome. Study findings and constraints: The study found that Susac CD8+ clonal expansion peaked in TEMRA cells and active patients.

A quantity of roughly 0.5 to 1 ug RNA underwent reverse transcription using random hexamers. From the immunoSEQ multiplex PCR reads, TCRdb called clonotypes with MiXCR, one entry per CDR3 protein. The profile shows about 100,000 distinct CDR3 sequences, about 95% of them singletons. The sequence came from a human donor with Susac syndrome. The specimen was CD8+ T cells from PBMCs.

The CDR3 DNA is TGCGCGCGCGTAGAAGCAGAAGAGACCCAGTACTTC. Translating gives CARVEAEETQYF. The chain recombines TRBV23-1 with TRBJ2-5, with no clear D. TRBV23-1 has ORF status, its function being uncertain. The CDR3 has 12 amino acids.